The 32 T cell receptor beta chains listed next were all sequenced from one sample in a study of cytomegalovirus exposure and HLA in healthy donors. Vbeta (60) and Jbeta (13) primers were used in the PCR. Sequencing was performed with immunoSEQ multiplex PCR; in TCRdb, only in-frame clones are kept and a portion is missing. Among approximately 190,000 clones listed, 77% were seen once. The sequenced material came from PBMCs. The receptors originated from a woman aged 30 to 39 in good health and CMV-seropositive.

The rearrangement joins TRBV5-4 to TRBJ2-5; TRBD2 agrees at 8 bases. Trimming at V came to 5 bases and at J to 2 bases, leaving 11 bases not matched to a gene. The germline V gene has CDR1 SGHNT and CDR2 YYREEE (reference sequence). The CDR3 is 16 residues long. The CDR3 nucleotides read TGTGCCAGCAGTGGTGGAATTAGCGGGATTCAAGAGACCCAGTACTTC. It encodes CASSGGISGIQETQYF.

This chain links TRBV21-1 with TRBJ2-7; the table gives TRBD1 as D, unverified against the DNA. TRBV21-1 is described as a pseudogene. The CDR3 has 20 residues. CDR3 sequence reads: CASSPPWGQGVFCEKYEQYF. CDR3 in DNA: TGTGCCAGCAGCCCACCTTGGGGACAGGGGGTATTTTGTGAGAAGTACGAGCAGTACTTC.

The gene calls are TRBV29-1 and TRBJ2-5, with a tentative D call TRBD2 (5 bases). The germline V and J ends were trimmed by 6 bases and 4 bases, with 18 bases remaining between them. The CDR3 is 14 amino acids. Per the germline V gene, CDR1 is SQVTM and CDR2 is ANQGSEA. CDR3 sequence: CSVLRRAKLETQYF. Written as DNA, the CDR3 is TGCAGCGTCCTCCGGCGGGCGAAATTAGAGACCCAGTACTTC.

This clone has a handful of counts. V gene TRBV30 combines with J gene TRBJ1-1; 10 bases fit TRBD1. This CDR3 contains 18 residues. V was clipped by 2 bases and J by 4 bases; unmatched bases: 16. The germline V gene has CDR1 GTSNPN and CDR2 SVGIG (reference sequence). CDR3 amino acids: CAWSMTGGHLVGRTEAFF. CDR3 in DNA: TGTGCCTGGAGTATGACAGGGGGCCACCTAGTTGGTCGCACTGAAGCTTTCTTT.

This clone was seen more than once but under ten times. This chain uses TRBV9 with TRBJ2-1; D may be TRBD2 (6 bases). The CDR3 has 17 amino acids. CDR1 is SGDLS and CDR2 is YYNGEE in the germline V gene. V lost 3 bases and J 5 bases, leaving 21 bases between the germline ends. The CDR3 is CASSEGPGLVGDNEQFF. For the CDR3, the DNA is TGTGCCAGCAGCGAGGGGCCGGGACTGGTGGGAGACAATGAGCAGTTCTTC. Together with reference TRBV9 and TRBJ2-1, the CDR3 gives the full variable domain: DSGVTQTPKHLITATGQRVTLRCSPRSGDLSVYWYQQSLDQGLQFLIQYYNGEERAKGNILERFSAQQFPDLHSELNLSSLELGDSALYFCASSEGPGLVGDNEQFFGPGTRLTVL.

This chain joins TRBV6-1 and TRBJ2-5, with TRBD2 matching over 7 bases. Trimming cost V 1 base and J 11 bases; bases outside gene matches: 16. Germline CDR1 MNHNS, CDR2 SASEGT. The CDR3 is 16 residues long. This CDR3 is CASSEGDSGPPGEQYF. The CDR3 bases are TGTGCCAGCAGTGAAGGGGATAGCGGGCCCCCTGGGGAGCAGTACTTC.

The chain joins TRBV21-1 to TRBJ1-2. TRBV21-1 is tagged as a pseudogene. The CDR3 extends over 17 amino acids. The CDR3: CASSQRRAVIANYGYTF. CDR3 DNA: TGTGCCAGCAGCCAAAGGAGGGCGGTAATAGCTAACTATGGCTACACCTTC.

A single count supports this clone. The chain joins TRBV7-2 to TRBJ1-4; D gene unclear. Germline values: CDR1 SGHTA, CDR2 FQGNSA. V was shortened by 3 bases and J by 4 bases, with 9 bases between the two germline ends. The CDR3 covers 14 residues. Here the CDR3 DNA reads TGTGCCAGCAGCTTCGGGAGCCTTAATGAAAAACTGTTTTTT. Translated, it gives CASSFGSLNEKLFF.

V is TRBV28 and J is TRBJ1-2; D might be TRBD1 (5 bases). The CDR3 covers 15 residues. The V gene lost 5 bases and the J gene lost 6 bases, with 19 bases spanning the gap. Germline CDR1 is MDHEN and CDR2 is SYDVKM. CDR3 nucleotides: TGTGCCAGCAGTGAATGGTCCGGGGGGATTAATGGCTACACCTTC. It yields the protein CASSEWSGGINGYTF.

V and J are TRBV2 and TRBJ2-5; 11 positions match TRBD1. The CDR3 extends over 15 amino acids. CDR1 is SNHLY and CDR2 is FYNNEI in the germline V gene. Losses at the gene ends were 4 bases for V and 5 bases for J; bases not matched to a gene: 6. The CDR3 coding sequence is TGTGCCAGCAGTGGGGGACAGGGGGTTTACGAGACCCAGTACTTC. Translation gives CASSGGQGVYETQYF.

The rearrangement uses TRBV7-9 and TRBJ1-2, with unresolved D. Deletions cut 3 bases from V and 5 bases from J, with 13 bases between. Germline V gives CDR1 SEHNR, CDR2 FQNEAQ (reference sequence). The CDR3 has 14 residues. CDR3 loop: CASSFPTLMYGYTF. In DNA form, the CDR3 reads TGTGCCAGCAGCTTTCCGACATTAATGTATGGCTACACCTTC. Full variable domain (missing parts from reference TRBV7-9 and TRBJ1-2): DTGVSQNPRHKITKRGQNVTFRCDPISEHNRLYWYRQTLGQGPEFLTYFQNEAQLEKSRLLSDRFSAERPKGSFSTLEIQRTEQGDSAMYLCASSFPTLMYGYTFGSGTRLTVV.

V usage is TRBV28 and J usage is TRBJ2-2, with D hard to call. Trimming removed 8 bases from V and 5 bases from J, with 9 bases in between. The CDR3 extends over 12 amino acids. Germline CDR1 MDHEN, CDR2 SYDVKM. CDR3 DNA sequence: TGTGCCAGCGAATGGGCGACCGGGGAGCTGTTTTTT. This translates into CASEWATGELFF.

This clone was seen more than once but under ten times. This CDR3 is CASQTSGTDTQYF. CDR3 DNA sequence: TGTGCCAGCCAAACTAGCGGCACAGATACGCAGTATTTT. The rearrangement uses TRBV6-5 and TRBJ2-3; 7 bases align to TRBD2. This CDR3 is built from 13 residues. Germline trimming cut 8 bases from V and 1 base from J; bases unmatched to any gene: 3. CDR1 and CDR2 from the germline V gene are MNHEY and SVGAGI.

The V gene is TRBV6-5, the J gene TRBJ2-1; 7 bases agree with TRBD2. This CDR3 is 15 amino acids long. The trim removed 4 bases at V and 3 bases at J, leaving 6 bases unmatched. Germline values: CDR1 MNHEY, CDR2 SVGAGI. As DNA, the CDR3 is TGTGCCAGCAGTTCTTTCACGGGAGGCTACAATGAGCAGTTCTTC. Its protein is CASSSFTGGYNEQFF.

This clone has only a few counts. V usage is TRBV6-5 and J usage is TRBJ1-3, with TRBD1 matching over 9 bases. This CDR3 spans 16 amino acids. Unmatched junction bases numbered 2, after V lost 0 bases and J lost 2 bases. CDR1 is MNHEY and CDR2 is SVGAGI in the germline V gene. The CDR3 DNA reads as TGTGCCAGCAGTTACTCTGGGACAGGGACTGGAAACACCATATATTTT. Translating it yields CASSYSGTGTGNTIYF.

This clone has just a few counts. This sample also contains other DNA sequences that code for the same CDR3. The chain is built from TRBV5-1 and TRBJ2-1, with a weak D call TRBD2 (6 bases). The CDR3 sequence is 14 residues long. V was clipped by 3 bases and J by 7 bases, with 14 bases between them. Looked up from germline, CDR1 is SGHRS and CDR2 is YFSETQ. CDR3 amino acids: CASSWGSGVNEQFF. The CDR3 DNA follows: TGCGCCAGCAGCTGGGGGTCGGGGGTTAATGAGCAGTTCTTC.

Remarks on this clone: The germline gene is not matched at one end of the junction; a read error may be the cause. V and J are TRBV2 and TRBJ2-2, with a tentative D call TRBD2 (5 bases). CDR1 SNHLY and CDR2 FYNNEI come from the germline V gene. The CDR3 is made up of 13 amino acids. CDR3: CASSEARAAELFF. The CDR3 DNA reads TGTGCCAGCAGCGAAGCGCGGGCCGCGGAGCTGTTTTTT.

This rearrangement joins TRBV27 to TRBJ1-6, with 10 bases that match TRBD1. There are 16 residues in the CDR3. Germline CDR1 reads MNHEY; CDR2 reads SMNVEV (reference sequence). V lost 7 bases and J lost 6; bases outside the gene matches: 9. The CDR3 loop reads CASMDLDRGVNSPLHF. The CDR3, as DNA: TGTGCCAGCATGGATTTGGACAGGGGGGTTAATTCACCCCTCCACTTT.

In this sample, this clone turned up a few times. The CDR3 region is CASSSLSTGGAGGYTF. CDR3 in DNA: TGTGCCAGCAGTTCGTTATCAACAGGGGGCGCGGGCGGCTACACCTTC. The chain employs TRBV27 and TRBJ1-2, with 9 positions matching TRBD1. The CDR3 runs 16 residues. Germline CDR1 reads MNHEY; CDR2 reads SMNVEV (reference sequence). Trimming took 4 bases from V and 8 from J; bases not matched to a gene: 14.

This clone is a singleton in its sample. V is TRBV29-1 and J is TRBJ1-2; tentatively, D is TRBD1 (6 bases). Germline assignment: CDR1 SQVTM and CDR2 ANQGSEA. V was trimmed by 1 base and J by 8 bases, leaving 26 bases between them. This CDR3 has 17 residues. CDR3 sequence reads: CSVEGGTGKVRKGGYTF. The CDR3 region has the DNA TGCAGCGTTGAAGGGGGAACAGGGAAGGTCAGGAAGGGGGGCTACACCTTC.

The gene calls are TRBV28 and TRBJ2-5, with a tentative D call TRBD2 (6 bases). Germline-derived CDR1 and CDR2 are MDHEN and SYDVKM. The CDR3 has 18 residues. The V end lost 6 bases, the J end lost 0 bases, and 23 bases lay between the germline ends. The CDR3: CASSLVMGGLLYQETQYF. CDR3 bases: TGTGCCAGCAGCCTTGTTATGGGGGGACTTCTGTACCAAGAGACCCAGTACTTC.

The chain is built from TRBV11-2 and TRBJ2-2, with 10 nucleotides matching TRBD2. Trimming took 4 bases from V and 5 from J; bases not matched to a gene: 13. Germline V gives CDR1 SGHAT, CDR2 FQNNGV. This CDR3 region has 18 residues. As DNA, the CDR3 is TGTGCCAGCAGCTCCCTGGAACCGGGACTAGCGCTGACCGGGGAGCTGTTTTTT. The encoded protein is CASSSLEPGLALTGELFF.

This clone has a single count. This chain connects TRBV28 to TRBJ2-7; D gene unclear. The CDR3 loop spans 11 amino acids. CDR1 MDHEN and CDR2 SYDVKM come from the germline V gene. The ends were cut back, 5 bases at V and 3 bases at J, with 5 bases in the middle. The CDR3 sequence: CASSALYEQYF. As DNA, the CDR3 is TGTGCCAGCAGTGCGCTCTACGAGCAGTACTTC.

The gene calls are TRBV2 and TRBJ2-7, with D possibly being TRBD1 (5 bases). Per germline, CDR1 SNHLY and CDR2 FYNNEI. The V end was cut by 4 bases, the J end by 2 bases, with 9 bases between. The CDR3 spans 13 residues. CDR3 amino acids: CASSAGRAYEQYF. For the CDR3, the DNA is TGTGCCAGCAGTGCCGGCAGGGCCTACGAGCAGTACTTC.

The rearrangement links TRBV5-1 to TRBJ1-2, with D perhaps TRBD1 (6 bases). Germline CDR1 and CDR2: SGHRS and YFSETQ. Deletions cut 0 bases from V and 4 bases from J, with 13 bases between. The CDR3 runs to 15 residues. This CDR3 is CASSLGDTTFYGYTF. The CDR3 DNA reads as TGCGCCAGCAGCTTGGGGGACACTACATTCTATGGCTACACCTTC.

This chain connects TRBV6-6 to TRBJ1-2; D is uncertain. Trimming pared 0 bases from V and 8 bases from J, leaving 10 bases between. The CDR3 is 13 residues long. CDR1 is MNHNY and CDR2 is SVGAGI in the germline V gene (reference sequence). The CDR3: CASSYSSLGGYTF. CDR3 coding DNA: TGTGCCAGCAGTTACTCCTCTCTCGGGGGCTACACCTTC.

This CDR3 is CASSLNSPQSYNEQFF. CDR3 coding DNA: TGTGCCAGCAGCTTAAATTCGCCACAGTCTTACAATGAGCAGTTCTTC. The V and J genes are TRBV7-3 and TRBJ2-1; no reliable D call. This CDR3 comprises 16 residues. In germline, CDR1 is SGHTA, CDR2 FQGTGA. V dropped 1 base and J dropped 4 bases, with 14 bases sitting between them.

DNA for the CDR3: TGTGCCAGCAGCCCCCCCGTATCTGGAAACACCATATATTTT. This sequence encodes CASSPPVSGNTIYF. J is TRBJ1-3 and V is TRBV7-9; no clear D gene. The V gene lost 5 bases and the J gene lost 1 base, with 9 bases spanning the gap. In germline, CDR1 is SEHNR, CDR2 FQNEAQ (reference sequence). The CDR3 is 14 amino acids.

This chain connects TRBV9 to TRBJ2-3; D is unresolved. In germline, CDR1 is SGDLS, CDR2 YYNGEE. CDR3 size: 14 residues. V lost 4 bases and J lost 2, with 11 bases in between. The CDR3 spells CASSRALDTDTQYF. For the CDR3, the DNA is TGTGCCAGCAGCCGCGCACTCGACACAGATACGCAGTATTTT.

The V call is TRBV6-1, the J call TRBJ2-1; 11 bases fit TRBD2. This CDR3 contains 16 residues. Looked up from germline, CDR1 is MNHNS and CDR2 is SASEGT. J lost 7 bases, V lost 3 bases, and 8 bases had no gene match. CDR3 loop: CASSDFSGGAKNEQFF. The CDR3 DNA is TGTGCCAGCAGTGACTTTAGCGGGGGGGCGAAGAATGAGCAGTTCTTC.

The rearrangement joins TRBV30 to TRBJ2-1; possible D gene TRBD2, 6 bases. Germline CDR1 and CDR2: GTSNPN and SVGIG (reference sequence). V was cut by 0 bases and J by 8 bases, with 20 bases left in between. The CDR3 extends over 16 amino acids. The DNA for the CDR3 is TGTGCCTGGAGTGTGACCCGCCCGGTTGGCGGGGATGAGCAGTTCTTC. This translates into CAWSVTRPVGGDEQFF.

The chain combines TRBV4-2 with TRBJ1-5; D is unclear. V lost 3 bases, J lost 1 base, and 13 bases lay in between. The CDR3 extends over 16 amino acids. The germline CDR1 and CDR2 sequences are LGHNA and YNFKEQ. The DNA of the CDR3 is TGTGCCAGCAGCCACCTGGACCGGGGAAGCAATCAGCCCCAGCATTTT. It is translated as CASSHLDRGSNQPQHF.